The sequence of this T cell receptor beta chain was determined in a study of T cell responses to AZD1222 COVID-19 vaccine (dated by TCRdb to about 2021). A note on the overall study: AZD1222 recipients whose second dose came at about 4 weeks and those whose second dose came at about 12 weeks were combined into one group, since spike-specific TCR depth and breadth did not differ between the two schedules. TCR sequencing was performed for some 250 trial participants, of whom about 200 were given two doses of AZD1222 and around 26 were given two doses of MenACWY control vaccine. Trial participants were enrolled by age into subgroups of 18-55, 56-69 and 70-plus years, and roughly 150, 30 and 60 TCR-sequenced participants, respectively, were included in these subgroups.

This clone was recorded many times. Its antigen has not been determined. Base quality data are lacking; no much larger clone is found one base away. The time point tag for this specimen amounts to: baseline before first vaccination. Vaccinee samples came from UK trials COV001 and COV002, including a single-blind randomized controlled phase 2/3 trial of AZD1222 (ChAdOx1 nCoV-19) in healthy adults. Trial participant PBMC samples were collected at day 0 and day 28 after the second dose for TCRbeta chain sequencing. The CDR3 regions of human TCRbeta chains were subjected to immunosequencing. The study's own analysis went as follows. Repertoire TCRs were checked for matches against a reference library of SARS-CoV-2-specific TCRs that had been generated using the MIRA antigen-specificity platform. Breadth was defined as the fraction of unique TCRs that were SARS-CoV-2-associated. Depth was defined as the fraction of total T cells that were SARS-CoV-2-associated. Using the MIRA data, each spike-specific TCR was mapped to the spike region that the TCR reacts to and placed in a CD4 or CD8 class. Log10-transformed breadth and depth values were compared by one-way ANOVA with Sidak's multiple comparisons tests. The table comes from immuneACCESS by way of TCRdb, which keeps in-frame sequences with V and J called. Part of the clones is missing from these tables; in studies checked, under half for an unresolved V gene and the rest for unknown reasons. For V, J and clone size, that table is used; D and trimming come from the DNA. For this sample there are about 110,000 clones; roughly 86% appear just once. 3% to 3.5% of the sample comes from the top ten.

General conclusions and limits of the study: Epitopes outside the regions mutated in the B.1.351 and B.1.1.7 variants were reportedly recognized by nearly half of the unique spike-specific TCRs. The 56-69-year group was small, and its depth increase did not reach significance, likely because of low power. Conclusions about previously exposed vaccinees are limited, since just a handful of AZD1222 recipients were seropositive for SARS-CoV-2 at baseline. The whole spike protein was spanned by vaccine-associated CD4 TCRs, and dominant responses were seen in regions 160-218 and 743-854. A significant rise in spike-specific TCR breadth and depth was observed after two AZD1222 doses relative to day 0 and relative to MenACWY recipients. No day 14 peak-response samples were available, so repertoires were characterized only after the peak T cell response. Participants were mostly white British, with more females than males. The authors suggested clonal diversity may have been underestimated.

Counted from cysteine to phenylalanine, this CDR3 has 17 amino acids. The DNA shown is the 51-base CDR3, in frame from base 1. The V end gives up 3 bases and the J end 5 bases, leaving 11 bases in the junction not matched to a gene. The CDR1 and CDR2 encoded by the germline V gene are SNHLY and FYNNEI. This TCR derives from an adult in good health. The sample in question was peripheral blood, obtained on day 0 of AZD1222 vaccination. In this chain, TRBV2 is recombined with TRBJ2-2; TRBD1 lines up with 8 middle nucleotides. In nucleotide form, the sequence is TGTGCCAGCAGTGATCCCCGACAGGGGCTTCGGACCGGGGAGCTGTTTTTT. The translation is CASSDPRQGLRTGELFF.